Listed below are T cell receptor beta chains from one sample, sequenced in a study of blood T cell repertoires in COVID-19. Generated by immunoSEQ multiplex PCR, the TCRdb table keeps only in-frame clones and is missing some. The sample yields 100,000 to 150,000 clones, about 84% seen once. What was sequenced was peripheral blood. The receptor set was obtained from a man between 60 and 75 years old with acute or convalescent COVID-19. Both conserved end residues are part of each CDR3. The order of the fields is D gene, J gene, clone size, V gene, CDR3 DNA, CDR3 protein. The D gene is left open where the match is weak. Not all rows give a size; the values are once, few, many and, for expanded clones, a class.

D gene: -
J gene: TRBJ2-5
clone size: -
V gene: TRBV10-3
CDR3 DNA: TGTGCCATCAGTACCCCAGGTGGCGTCCAAGAGACCCAGTACTTC
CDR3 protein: CAISTPGGVQETQYF

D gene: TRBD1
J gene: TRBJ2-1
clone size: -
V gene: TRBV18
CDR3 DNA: TGTGCCAGCTCACCACCGAACAGGGGATTAGCGAATGAGCAGTTCTTC
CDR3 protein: CASSPPNRGLANEQFF

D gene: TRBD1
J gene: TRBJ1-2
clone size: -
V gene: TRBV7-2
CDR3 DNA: TGTGCCAGCAGCTTTATGGTGGGGACAGGGTATGGCTACACCTTC
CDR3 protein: CASSFMVGTGYGYTF

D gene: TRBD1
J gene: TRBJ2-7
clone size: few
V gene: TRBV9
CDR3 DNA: TGTGCCAGCGGGAGACAGGGTAGAGACGAGCAGTACTTC
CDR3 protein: CASGRQGRDEQYF

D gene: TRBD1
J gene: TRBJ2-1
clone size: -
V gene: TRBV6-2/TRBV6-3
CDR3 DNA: TGTGCCAGCAGTTCGCCCACTAGGGGGCCCGGCAATGAGCAGTTCTTC
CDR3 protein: CASSSPTRGPGNEQFF

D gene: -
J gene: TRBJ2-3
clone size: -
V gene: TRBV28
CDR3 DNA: TGTGCCAGCAGTTTCATGGGGGAGGTGACAGAAAATACGCAGTATTTT
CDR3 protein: CASSFMGEVTENTQYF

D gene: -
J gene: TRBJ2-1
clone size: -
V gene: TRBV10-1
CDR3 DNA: TGCGCCAGCAGTGACAGGGTAAAGGGTGAGCAGTTCTTC
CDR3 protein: CASSDRVKGEQFF

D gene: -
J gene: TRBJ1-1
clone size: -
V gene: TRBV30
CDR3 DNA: TGTGCCTGGAGTGGGGGGAGGCAGGGCCAGAACACTGAAGCTTTCTTT
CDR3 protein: CAWSGGRQGQNTEAFF

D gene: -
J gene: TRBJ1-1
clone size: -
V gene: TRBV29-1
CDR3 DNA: TGCAGCGTTCGGGGGGCTGGAGAAGCTTTCTTT
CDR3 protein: CSVRGAGEAFF

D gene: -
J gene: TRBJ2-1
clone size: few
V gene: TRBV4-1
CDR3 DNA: TGCGCCAGCAGCCAAGATCCAGGACTAAGGAAGCAGTTCTTC
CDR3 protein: CASSQDPGLRKQFF

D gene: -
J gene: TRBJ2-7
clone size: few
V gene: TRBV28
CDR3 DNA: TGTGCCAGCAGTTTTGACGGGAAATGGGCCTACGAGCAGTACTTC
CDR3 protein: CASSFDGKWAYEQYF

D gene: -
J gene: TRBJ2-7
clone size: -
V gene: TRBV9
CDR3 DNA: TGTGCCAGCAGCGTAGGTCTGGCGGGGGAGCAGTACTTC
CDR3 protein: CASSVGLAGEQYF

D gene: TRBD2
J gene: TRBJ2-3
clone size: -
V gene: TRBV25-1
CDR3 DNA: TGTGCCATCGGGGGACTAGCGGGGGATGATACGCAGTATTTT
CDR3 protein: CAIGGLAGDDTQYF

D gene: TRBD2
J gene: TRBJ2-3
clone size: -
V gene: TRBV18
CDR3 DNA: TGTGCCAGCTCACCGGAGGGCGGGAGTACGGCAGATACGCAGTATTTT
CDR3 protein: CASSPEGGSTADTQYF

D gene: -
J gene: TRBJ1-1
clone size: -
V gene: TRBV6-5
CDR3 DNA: TGTGCCAGCTCTGGGGAGGGGCTGGTGAACACTGAAGCTTTCTTT
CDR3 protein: CASSGEGLVNTEAFF

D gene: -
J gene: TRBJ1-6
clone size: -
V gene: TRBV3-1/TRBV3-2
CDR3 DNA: TGTGCCAGCAGCCCCCTAGCCACGGATTCACCCCTCCACTTT
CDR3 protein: CASSPLATDSPLHF

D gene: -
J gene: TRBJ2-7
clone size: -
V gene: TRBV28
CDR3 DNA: TGTGCCAGCAGTTTATACGGGGGCTCCTACGAGCAGTACTTC
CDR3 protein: CASSLYGGSYEQYF

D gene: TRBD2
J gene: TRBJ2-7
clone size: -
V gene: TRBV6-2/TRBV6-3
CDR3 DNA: TGTGCCAGCAGTCACCTAGCGGGAGGGCCCTACGAGCAGTACTTC
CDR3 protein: CASSHLAGGPYEQYF

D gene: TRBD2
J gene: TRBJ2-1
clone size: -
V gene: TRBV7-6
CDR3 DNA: TGTGCCAGCAGCTTAGGGGGACTAGCGGGAGTAAATGAGCAGTTCTTC
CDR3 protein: CASSLGGLAGVNEQFF

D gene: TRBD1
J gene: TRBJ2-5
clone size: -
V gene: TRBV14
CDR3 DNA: TGTGCCAGCAGCTCTCGTGGACAGGGCATGGAGACCCAGTACTTC
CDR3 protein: CASSSRGQGMETQYF

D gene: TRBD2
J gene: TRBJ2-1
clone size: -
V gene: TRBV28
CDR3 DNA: TGTGCCAGCAGTTCGGGGGGGTCCTACAATGAGCAGTTCTTC
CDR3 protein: CASSSGGSYNEQFF

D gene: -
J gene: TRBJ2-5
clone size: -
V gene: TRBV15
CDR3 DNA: TGTGCCACCAGCCCGCATCCTCCCGGGACAAGTGGGGAGACCCAGTACTTC
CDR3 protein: CATSPHPPGTSGETQYF

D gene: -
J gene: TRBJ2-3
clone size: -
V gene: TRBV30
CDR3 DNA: TGTGCCTGGAGCTTGGGGCTGATAGATACGCAGTATTTT
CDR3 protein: CAWSLGLIDTQYF

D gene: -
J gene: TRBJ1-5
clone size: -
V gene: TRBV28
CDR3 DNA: TGTGCCAGCCTCCTTGGCGGGGGCGCAGGGCAGCCCCAGCATTTT
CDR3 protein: CASLLGGGAGQPQHF

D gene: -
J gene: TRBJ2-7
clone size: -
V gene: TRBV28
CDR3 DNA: TGTGCCAGTCGTTTGGCGGGTACCTTAAGCGAGCAGTACTTC
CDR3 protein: CASRLAGTLSEQYF

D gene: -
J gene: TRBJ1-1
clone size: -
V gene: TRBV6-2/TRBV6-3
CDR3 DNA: TGTGCCAGCAGTTACCAGGGCGGCCGGGCTGAAGCTTTCTTT
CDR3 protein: CASSYQGGRAEAFF

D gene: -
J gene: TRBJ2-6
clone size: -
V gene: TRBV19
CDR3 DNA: TGTGCCAGTAGTGGAACAGGGACTGGGGCCAACGTCCTGACTTTC
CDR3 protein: CASSGTGTGANVLTF

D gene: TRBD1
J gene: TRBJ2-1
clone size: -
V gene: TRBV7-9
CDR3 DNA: TGTGCCAGCACCGGCGGACAGGGCAAAATGTATGAGCAGTTCTTC
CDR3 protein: CASTGGQGKMYEQFF

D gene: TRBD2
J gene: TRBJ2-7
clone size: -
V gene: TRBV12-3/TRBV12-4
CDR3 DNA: TGTGCCATCCAAAGGGGCGGGAGCCACGAGCAGTACTTC
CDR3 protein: CAIQRGGSHEQYF

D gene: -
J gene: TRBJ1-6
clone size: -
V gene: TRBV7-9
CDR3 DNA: TGTGCCAGCAGCTTCCAGGGCCAATCACCCCTCCACTTT
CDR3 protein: CASSFQGQSPLHF

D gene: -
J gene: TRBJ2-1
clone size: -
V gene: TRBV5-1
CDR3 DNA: TGCGCCAGCAGCCCTACAGGTGGGATCTACAATGAGCAGTTCTTC
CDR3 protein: CASSPTGGIYNEQFF

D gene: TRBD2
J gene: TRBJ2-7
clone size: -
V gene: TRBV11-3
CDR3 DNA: TGTGCCAGCAGCCTCGGGGGGTCCTCCTACGAGCAGTACTTC
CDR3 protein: CASSLGGSSYEQYF

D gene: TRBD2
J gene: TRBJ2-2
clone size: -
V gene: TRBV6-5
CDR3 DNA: TGTGCCAACCCCTTACGGGAGGGACTTAGAGGGGAGCTGTTTTTT
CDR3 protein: CANPLREGLRGELFF

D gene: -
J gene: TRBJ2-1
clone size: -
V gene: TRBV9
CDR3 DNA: TGTGCCAGCAGCGTAGAGGCTAGCGCCTACAATGAGCAGTTCTTC
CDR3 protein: CASSVEASAYNEQFF

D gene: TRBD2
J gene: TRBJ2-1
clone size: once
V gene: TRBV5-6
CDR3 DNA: TGTGCCAGCAACGAGCTTGGACTAGCGGGAGGCAATGAGCAGTTCTTC
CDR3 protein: CASNELGLAGGNEQFF

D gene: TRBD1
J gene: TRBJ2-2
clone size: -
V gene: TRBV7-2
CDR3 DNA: TGTGCCAGCAAGGAAACAGGGGCAAGGTACACCGGGGAGCTGTTTTTT
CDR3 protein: CASKETGARYTGELFF

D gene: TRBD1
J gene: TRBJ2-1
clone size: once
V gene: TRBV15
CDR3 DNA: TGTGCCACCAGCAGAGATCAGGCCCGTTGGACAGGGGTCAATGAGCAGTTCTTC
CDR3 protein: CATSRDQARWTGVNEQFF

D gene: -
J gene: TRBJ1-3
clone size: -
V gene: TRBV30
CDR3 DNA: TGTGCCTGGAGTGTACTAGGGGGCACCATATATTTT
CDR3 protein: CAWSVLGGTIYF

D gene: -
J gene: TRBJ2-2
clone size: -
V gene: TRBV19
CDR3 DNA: TGTGCCAGTAGTATGACGGGGGGCGTTTTGAACCGGGAGCTGTTTTTT
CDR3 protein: CASSMTGGVLNRELFF

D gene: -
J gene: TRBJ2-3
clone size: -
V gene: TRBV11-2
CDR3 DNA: TGTGCCAGCAGCTCCCCGTCTCGGGGGGATACGCAGTATTTT
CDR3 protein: CASSSPSRGDTQYF

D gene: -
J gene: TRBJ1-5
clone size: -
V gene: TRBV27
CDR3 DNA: TGTGCCAGCAGTTTTACCGGAGATCAGCCCCAGCATTTT
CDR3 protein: CASSFTGDQPQHF

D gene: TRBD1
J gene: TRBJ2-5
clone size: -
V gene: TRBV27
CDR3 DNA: TGTGCCAGCAGTTCCCGGACAGGGGGACAGGACAGAGAGACCCAGTACTTC
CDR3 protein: CASSSRTGGQDRETQYF

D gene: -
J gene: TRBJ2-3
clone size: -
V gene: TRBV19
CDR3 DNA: TGTGCCAGTAGTATACAAGGCGGCAGACTAACAGATACGCAGTATTTT
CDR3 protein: CASSIQGGRLTDTQYF

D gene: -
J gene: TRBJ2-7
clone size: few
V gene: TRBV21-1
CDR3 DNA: TGTGCCAGCAGTCCAAAGAAGGGGGACATCTCCTACGAGCAGTACTTC
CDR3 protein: CASSPKKGDISYEQYF

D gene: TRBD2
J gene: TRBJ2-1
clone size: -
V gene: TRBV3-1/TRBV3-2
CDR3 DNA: TGTGCCAGCAGCCAAGGACGACTAGCCGGTGAGCAGTTCTTC
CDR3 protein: CASSQGRLAGEQFF

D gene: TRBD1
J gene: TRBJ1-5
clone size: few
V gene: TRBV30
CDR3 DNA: TGTGCCTGGGGGGACAGCAGCAATCAGCCCCAGCATTTT
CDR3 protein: CAWGDSSNQPQHF

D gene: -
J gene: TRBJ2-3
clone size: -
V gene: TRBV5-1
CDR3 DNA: TGCGCCAGCAGCTTGACAGGGTCACACACAGATACGCAGTATTTT
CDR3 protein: CASSLTGSHTDTQYF

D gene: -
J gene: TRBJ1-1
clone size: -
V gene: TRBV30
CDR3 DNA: TGTGCCTGGAGTGTTGGGGGGGGGAACACTGAAGCTTTCTTT
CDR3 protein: CAWSVGGGNTEAFF

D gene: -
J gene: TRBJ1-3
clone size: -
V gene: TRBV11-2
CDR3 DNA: TGTGCCAGCAGCTTAGGAGTGGGTCGGGAGAAAAGCTCTGGAAACACCATATATTTT
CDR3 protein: CASSLGVGREKSSGNTIYF

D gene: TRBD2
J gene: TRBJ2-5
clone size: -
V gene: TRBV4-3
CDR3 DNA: TGCGCCAGCAGCCAAGTAGGGGGACTAGCGGGAGTAGAGACCCAGTACTTC
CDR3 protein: CASSQVGGLAGVETQYF

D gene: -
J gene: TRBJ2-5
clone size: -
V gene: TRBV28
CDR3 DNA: TGTGCCAGCGGAGTTCCGGGCGGGAAAGAGACCCAGTACTTC
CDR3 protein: CASGVPGGKETQYF